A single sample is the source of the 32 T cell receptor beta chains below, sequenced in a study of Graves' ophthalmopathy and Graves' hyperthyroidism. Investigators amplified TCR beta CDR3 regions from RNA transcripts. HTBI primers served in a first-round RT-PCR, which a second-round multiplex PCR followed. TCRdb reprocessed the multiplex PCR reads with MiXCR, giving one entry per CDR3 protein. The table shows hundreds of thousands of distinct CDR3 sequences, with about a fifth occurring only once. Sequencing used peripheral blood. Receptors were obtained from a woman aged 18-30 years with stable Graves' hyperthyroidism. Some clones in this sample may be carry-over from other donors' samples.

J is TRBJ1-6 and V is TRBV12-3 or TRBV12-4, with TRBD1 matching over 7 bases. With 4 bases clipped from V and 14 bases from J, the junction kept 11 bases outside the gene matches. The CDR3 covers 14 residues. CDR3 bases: TGTGCCAGCAGTTCGGGGACAGCTCTCGCGGCCCTCCACTTT. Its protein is CASSSGTALAALHF.

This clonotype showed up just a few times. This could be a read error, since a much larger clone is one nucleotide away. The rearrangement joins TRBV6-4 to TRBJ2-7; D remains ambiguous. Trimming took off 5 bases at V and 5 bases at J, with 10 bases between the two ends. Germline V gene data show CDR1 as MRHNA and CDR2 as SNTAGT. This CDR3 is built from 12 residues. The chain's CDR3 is CASSWAGHEQYF. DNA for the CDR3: TGTGCCAGCAGTTGGGCAGGCCACGAGCAGTACTTC.

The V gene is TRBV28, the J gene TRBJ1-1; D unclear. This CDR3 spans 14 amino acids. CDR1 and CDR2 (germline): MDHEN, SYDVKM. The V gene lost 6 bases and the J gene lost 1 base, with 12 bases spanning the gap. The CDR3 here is CASRPFAQNTEAFF. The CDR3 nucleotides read TGTGCCAGCAGACCATTCGCCCAGAACACTGAAGCTTTCTTT.

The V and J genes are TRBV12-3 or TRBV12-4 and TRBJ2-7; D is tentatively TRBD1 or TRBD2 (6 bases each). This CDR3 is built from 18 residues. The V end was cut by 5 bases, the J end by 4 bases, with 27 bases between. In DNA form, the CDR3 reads TGTGCCAGCAGTCTCACATCACAGGGCCCGCGGGGTCTTTACGAGCAGTACTTC. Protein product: CASSLTSQGPRGLYEQYF.

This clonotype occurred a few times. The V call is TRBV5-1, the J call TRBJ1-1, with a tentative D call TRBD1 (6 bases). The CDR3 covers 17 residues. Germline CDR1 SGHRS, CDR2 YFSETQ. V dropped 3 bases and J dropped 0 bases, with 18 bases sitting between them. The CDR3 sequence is CASSYQGFGRMNTEAFF. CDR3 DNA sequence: TGCGCCAGCAGCTACCAGGGGTTTGGAAGAATGAACACTGAAGCTTTCTTT.

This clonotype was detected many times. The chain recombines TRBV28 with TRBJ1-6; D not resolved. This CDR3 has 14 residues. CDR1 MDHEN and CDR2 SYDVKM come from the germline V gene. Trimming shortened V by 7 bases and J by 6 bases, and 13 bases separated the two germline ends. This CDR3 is CASIIRPGNSPLHF. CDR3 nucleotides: TGTGCCAGCATAATACGCCCGGGTAATTCACCCCTCCACTTT.

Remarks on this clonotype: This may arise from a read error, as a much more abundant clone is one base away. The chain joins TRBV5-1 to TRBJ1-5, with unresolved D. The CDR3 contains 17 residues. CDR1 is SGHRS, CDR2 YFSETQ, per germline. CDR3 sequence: CASSFRRSGKVNQSQHF. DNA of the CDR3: TGCGCCAGCAGCTTCCGGAGATCTGGGAAGGTCAATCAGTCCCAGCATTTT.

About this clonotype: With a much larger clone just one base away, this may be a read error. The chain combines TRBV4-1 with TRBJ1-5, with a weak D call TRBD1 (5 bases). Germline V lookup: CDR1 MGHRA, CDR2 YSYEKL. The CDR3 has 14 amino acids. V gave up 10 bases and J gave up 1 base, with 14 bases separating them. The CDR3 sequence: CAIPLAGSNQPQHF. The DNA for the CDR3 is TGCGCCATCCCTTTGGCAGGGAGCAATCAGCCCCAGCATTTT.

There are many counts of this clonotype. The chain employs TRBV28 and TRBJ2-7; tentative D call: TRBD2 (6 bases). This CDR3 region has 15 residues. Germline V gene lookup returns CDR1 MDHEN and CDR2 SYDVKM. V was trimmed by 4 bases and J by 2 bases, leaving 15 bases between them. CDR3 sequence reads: CASSSPSAGPYEQYF. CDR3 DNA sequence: TGTGCCAGCAGTTCCCCTAGCGCAGGTCCCTACGAGCAGTACTTC.

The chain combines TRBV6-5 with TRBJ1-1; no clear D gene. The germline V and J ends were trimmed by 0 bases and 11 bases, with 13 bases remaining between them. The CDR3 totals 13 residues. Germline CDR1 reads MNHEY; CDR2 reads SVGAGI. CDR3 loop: CASSYSSFGMAFF. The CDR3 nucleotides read TGTGCCAGCAGTTACTCGTCCTTCGGGATGGCTTTCTTT.

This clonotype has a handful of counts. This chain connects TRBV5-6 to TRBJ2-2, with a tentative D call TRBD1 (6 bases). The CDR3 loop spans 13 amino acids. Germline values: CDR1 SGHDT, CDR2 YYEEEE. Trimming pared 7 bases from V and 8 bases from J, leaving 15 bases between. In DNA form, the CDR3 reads TGTGCCAGCGGTACTGACAGGTCTGGGGAGCTGTTTTTT. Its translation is CASGTDRSGELFF.

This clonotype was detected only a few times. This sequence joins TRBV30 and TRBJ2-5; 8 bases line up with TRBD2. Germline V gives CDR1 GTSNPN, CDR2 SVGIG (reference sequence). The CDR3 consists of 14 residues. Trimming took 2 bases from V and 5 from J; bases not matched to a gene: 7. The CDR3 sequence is CAWSLGLAHETQYF. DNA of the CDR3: TGTGCCTGGAGTTTAGGACTAGCACATGAGACCCAGTACTTC. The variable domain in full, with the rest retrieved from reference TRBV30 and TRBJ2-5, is SQTIHQWPATLVQPVGSPLSLECTVEGTSNPNLYWYRQAAGRGLQLLFYSVGIGQISSEVPQNLSASRPQDRQFILSSKKLLLSDSGFYLCAWSLGLAHETQYFGPGTRLLVL.

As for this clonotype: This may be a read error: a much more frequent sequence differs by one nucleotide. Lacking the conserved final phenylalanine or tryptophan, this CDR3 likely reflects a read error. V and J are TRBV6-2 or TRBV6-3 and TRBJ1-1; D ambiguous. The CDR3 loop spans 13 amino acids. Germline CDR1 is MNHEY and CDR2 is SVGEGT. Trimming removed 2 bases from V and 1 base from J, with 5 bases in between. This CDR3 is CASSYMGNTEAFL. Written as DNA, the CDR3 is TGTGCCAGCAGTTACATGGGGAACACTGAAGCTTTCCTT.

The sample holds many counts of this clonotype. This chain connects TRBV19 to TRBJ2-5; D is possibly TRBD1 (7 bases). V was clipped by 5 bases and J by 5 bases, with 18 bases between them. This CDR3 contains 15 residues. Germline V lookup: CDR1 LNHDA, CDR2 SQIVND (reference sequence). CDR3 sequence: CASSLNRGAGETQYF. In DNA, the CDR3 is TGTGCCAGTAGTTTAAACAGGGGTGCGGGGGAGACCCAGTACTTC.

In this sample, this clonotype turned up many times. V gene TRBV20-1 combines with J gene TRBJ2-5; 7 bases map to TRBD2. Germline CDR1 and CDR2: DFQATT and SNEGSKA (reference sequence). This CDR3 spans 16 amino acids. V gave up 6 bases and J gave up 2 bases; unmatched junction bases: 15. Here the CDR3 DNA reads TGCAGTGCCACAACGATCCGGGACTATACACAAGAGACCCAGTACTTC. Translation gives CSATTIRDYTQETQYF.

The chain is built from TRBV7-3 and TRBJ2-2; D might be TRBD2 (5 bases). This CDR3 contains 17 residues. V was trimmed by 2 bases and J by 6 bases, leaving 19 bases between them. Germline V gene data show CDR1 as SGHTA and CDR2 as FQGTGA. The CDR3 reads CASSLGRNDFYAGELFF. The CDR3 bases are TGTGCCAGCAGCTTAGGGAGAAACGATTTTTACGCCGGGGAGCTGTTTTTT.

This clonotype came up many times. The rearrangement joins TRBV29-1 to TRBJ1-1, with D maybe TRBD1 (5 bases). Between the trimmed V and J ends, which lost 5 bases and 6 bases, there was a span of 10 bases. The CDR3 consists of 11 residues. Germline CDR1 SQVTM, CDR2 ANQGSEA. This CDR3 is CSVRQGSEAFF. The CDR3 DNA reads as TGCAGCGTTAGGCAGGGATCTGAAGCTTTCTTT.

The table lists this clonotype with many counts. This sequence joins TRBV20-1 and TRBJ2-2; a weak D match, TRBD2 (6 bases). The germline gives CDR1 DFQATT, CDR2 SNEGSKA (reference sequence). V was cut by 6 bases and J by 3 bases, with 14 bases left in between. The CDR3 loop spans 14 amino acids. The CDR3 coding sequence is TGCAGTGCCCACGGGAGAACGGACACCGGGGAGCTGTTTTTT. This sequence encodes CSAHGRTDTGELFF.

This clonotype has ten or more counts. CDR3 sequence reads: CSVTGGWSEQYF. As DNA, the CDR3 is TGCAGCGTTACAGGGGGCTGGAGCGAGCAGTACTTC. J is TRBJ2-7 and V is TRBV29-1; 9 bases line up with TRBD1. The V segment lost 5 bases and the J segment 6 bases; nucleotides outside the gene matches: 5. Germline V CDR1 and CDR2: SQVTM, ANQGSEA. The CDR3 is 12 residues long.

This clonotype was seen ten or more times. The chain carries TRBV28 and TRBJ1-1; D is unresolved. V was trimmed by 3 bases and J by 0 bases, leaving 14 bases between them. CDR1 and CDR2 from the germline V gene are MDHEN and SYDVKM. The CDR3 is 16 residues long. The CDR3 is CASSFRAVGLNTEAFF. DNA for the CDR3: TGTGCCAGCAGTTTTCGGGCCGTGGGTTTGAACACTGAAGCTTTCTTT.

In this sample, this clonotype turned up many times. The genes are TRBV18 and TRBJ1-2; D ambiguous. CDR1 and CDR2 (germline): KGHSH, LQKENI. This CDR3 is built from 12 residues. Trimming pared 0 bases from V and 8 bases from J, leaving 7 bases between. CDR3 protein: CASSPPAGGYTF. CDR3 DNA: TGTGCCAGCTCACCACCGGCAGGCGGCTACACCTTC.

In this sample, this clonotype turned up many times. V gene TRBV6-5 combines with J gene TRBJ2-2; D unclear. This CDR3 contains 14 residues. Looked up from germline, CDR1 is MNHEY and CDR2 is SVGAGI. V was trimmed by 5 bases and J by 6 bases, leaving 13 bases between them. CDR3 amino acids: CASSPSSMSGELFF. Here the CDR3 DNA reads TGTGCCAGCAGTCCCTCTAGTATGTCCGGGGAGCTGTTTTTT.

The CDR3 DNA is TGTGCCAGCAGCCATGATTCTCCGGGGGGCGCGGAGACCCAGTACTTC. Translation: CASSHDSPGGAETQYF. V gene TRBV6-1 combines with J gene TRBJ2-5; possibly TRBD2 for D (7 bases). Germline assignment: CDR1 MNHNS and CDR2 SASEGT. This CDR3 is built from 16 residues. V was clipped by 6 bases and J by 5 bases, with 22 bases between them.

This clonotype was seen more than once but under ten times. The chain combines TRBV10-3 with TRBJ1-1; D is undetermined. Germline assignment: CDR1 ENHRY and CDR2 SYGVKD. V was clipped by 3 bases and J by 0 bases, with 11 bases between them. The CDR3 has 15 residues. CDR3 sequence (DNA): TGTGCCATCAGTGAATCATGGATTTTGAACACTGAAGCTTTCTTT. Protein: CAISESWILNTEAFF.

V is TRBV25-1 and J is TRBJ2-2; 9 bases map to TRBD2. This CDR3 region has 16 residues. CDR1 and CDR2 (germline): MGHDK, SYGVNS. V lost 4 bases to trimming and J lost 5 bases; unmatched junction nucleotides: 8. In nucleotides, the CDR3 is TGTGCCAGCAGTGGTAGCGGGGGACCGGTGACCGGGGAGCTGTTTTTT. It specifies CASSGSGGPVTGELFF.

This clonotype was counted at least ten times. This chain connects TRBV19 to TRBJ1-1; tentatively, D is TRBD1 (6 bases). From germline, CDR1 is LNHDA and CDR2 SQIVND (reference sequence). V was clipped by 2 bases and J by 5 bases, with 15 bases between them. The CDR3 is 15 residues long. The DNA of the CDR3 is TGTGCCAGTAGTATAAGTGGGGGGGCGCATACTGAAGCTTTCTTT. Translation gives CASSISGGAHTEAFF. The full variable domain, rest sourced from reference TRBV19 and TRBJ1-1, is DGGITQSPKYLFRKEGQNVTLSCEQNLNHDAMYWYRQDPGQGLRLIYYSQIVNDFQKGDIAEGYSVSREKKESFPLTVTSAQKNPTAFYLCASSISGGAHTEAFFGQGTRLTVV.

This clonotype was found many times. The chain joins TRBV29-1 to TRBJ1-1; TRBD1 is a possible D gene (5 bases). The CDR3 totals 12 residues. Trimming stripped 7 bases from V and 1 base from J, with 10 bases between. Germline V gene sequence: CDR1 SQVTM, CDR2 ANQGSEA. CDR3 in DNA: TGCAGCGGTGGACACAAGAACACTGAAGCTTTCTTT. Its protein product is CSGGHKNTEAFF.

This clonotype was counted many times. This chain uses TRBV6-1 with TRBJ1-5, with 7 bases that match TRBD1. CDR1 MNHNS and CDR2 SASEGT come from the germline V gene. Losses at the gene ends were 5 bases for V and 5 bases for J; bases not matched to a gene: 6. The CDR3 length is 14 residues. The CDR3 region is CASSQDRAYQPQHF. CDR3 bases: TGTGCCAGCAGTCAAGACAGGGCCTATCAGCCCCAGCATTTT.

CDR3 coding DNA: TGCGCCAGCAGCCCGGAAAGCTTCGCTGGCGCTTTCTTT. Its protein product is CASSPESFAGAFF. The chain uses TRBV5-1 and TRBJ1-1, with D unclear. Germline loops: CDR1 SGHRS, CDR2 YFSETQ. V was trimmed by 4 bases and J by 11 bases, leaving 18 bases between them. The CDR3 contains 13 residues.

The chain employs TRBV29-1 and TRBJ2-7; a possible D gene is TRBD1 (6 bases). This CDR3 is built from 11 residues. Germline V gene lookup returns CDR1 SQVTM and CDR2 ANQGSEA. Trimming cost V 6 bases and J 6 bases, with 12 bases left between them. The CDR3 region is CSVRDTLEQYF. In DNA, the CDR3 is TGCAGCGTCCGGGACACACTCGAGCAGTACTTC.

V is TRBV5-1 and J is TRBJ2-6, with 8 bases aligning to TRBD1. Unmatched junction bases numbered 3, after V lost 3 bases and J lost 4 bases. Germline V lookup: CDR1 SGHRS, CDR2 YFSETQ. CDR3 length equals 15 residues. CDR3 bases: TGCGCCAGCAGCTCGACAGGGGACGGGGCCAACGTCCTGACTTTC. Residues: CASSSTGDGANVLTF.

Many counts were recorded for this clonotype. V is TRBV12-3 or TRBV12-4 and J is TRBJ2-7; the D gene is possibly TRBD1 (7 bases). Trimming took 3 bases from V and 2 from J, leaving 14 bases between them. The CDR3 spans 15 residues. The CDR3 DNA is TGTGCCAGCAGTTTTCCGGCAGGGGGGACCTACGAGCAGTACTTC. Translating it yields CASSFPAGGTYEQYF.